This T cell receptor beta chain was sequenced in a study of identifying expanded T cells in peripheral blood. No infections or other immune events were documented during collection. Between the trimmed V and J ends, which lost 2 bases and 4 bases, there was a span of 11 bases. Germline assignment: CDR1 MNHEY and CDR2 SVGAGI. The CDR3 is made up of 15 amino acids. Only in-frame clones appear in the TCRdb table, and some are missing; sequencing was by immunoSEQ multiplex PCR. The sample has some 120,000 clones, around 84% seen once; the top ten hold around 3.3%. This receptor was obtained from a person between 18 and 75 years old in good health. J is TRBJ2-2 and V is TRBV6-5, with D hard to call. The sample comprised blood. This CDR3 is CASSYGEVVTGELFF. The DNA of the CDR3 is TGTGCCAGCAGTTACGGCGAAGTTGTCACCGGGGAGCTGTTTTTT.